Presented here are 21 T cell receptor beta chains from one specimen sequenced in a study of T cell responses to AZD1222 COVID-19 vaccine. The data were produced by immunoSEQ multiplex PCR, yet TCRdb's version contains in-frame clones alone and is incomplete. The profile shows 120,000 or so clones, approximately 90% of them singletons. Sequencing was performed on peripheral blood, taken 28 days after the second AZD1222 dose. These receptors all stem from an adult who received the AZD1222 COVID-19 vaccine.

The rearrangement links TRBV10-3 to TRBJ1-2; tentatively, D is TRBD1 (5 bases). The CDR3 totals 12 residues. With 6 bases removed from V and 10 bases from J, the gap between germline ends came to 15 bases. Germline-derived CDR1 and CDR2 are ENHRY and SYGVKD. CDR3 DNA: TGTGCCATCAGCCGGCCGGACACCTTCTACACCTTC. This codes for CAISRPDTFYTF.

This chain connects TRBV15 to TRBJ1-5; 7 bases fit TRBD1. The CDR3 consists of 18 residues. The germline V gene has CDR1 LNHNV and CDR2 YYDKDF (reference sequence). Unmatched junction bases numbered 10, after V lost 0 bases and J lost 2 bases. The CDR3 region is CATSRDSNTGDGNQPQHF. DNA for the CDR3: TGTGCCACCAGCAGAGATTCTAATACAGGGGATGGCAATCAGCCCCAGCATTTT.

The CDR3 region is CASTQGASGGYTF. CDR3 bases: TGTGCCAGCACTCAGGGGGCTTCGGGAGGCTACACCTTC. V usage is TRBV6-5 and J usage is TRBJ1-2; 8 bases line up with TRBD1. Trimming took 7 bases from V and 8 from J; bases not matched to a gene: 9. Germline-derived CDR1 and CDR2 are MNHEY and SVGAGI. There are 13 residues in the CDR3.

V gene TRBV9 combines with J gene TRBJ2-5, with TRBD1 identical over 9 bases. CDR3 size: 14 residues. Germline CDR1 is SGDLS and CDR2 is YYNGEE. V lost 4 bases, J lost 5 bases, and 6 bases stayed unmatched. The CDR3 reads CASSQNGQGETQYF. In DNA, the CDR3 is TGTGCCAGCAGCCAGAATGGACAGGGGGAGACCCAGTACTTC.

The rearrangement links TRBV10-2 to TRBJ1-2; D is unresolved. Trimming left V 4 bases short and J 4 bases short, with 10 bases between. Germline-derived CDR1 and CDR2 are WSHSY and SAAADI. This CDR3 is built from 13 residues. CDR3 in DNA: TGCGCCAGCAGTGTAAGGGTAGGCTATGGCTACACCTTC. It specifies CASSVRVGYGYTF.

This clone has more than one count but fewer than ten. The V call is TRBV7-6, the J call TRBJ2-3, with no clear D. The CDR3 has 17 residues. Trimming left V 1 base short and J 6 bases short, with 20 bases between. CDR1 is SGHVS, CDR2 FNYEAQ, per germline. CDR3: CASSLVRQEGISDTQYF. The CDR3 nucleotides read TGTGCCAGCAGCTTAGTACGGCAGGAAGGAATTAGCGATACGCAGTATTTT. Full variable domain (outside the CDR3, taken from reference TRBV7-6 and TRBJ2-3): GAGVSQSPRYKVTKRGQDVALRCDPISGHVSLYWYRQALGQGPEFLTYFNYEAQQDKSGLPNDRFSAERPEGSISTLTIQRTEQRDSAMYRCASSLVRQEGISDTQYFGPGTRLTVL.

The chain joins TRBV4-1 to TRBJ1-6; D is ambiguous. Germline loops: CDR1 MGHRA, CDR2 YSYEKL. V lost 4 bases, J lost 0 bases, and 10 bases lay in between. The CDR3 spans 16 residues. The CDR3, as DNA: TGCGCCAGCAGCCCCTCAGAAAGCTCCTATAATTCACCCCTCCACTTT. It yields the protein CASSPSESSYNSPLHF.

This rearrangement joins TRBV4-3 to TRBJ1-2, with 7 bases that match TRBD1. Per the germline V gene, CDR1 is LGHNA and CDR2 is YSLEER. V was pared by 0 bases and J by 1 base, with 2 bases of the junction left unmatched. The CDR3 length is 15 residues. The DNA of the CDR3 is TGCGCCAGCAGCCAAGACGGGACAGTTAACTATGGCTACACCTTC. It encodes CASSQDGTVNYGYTF.

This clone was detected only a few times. The CDR3 region is CATSPGTGYSPLHF. CDR3 DNA: TGTGCCACTTCACCAGGGACAGGGTATTCACCCCTCCACTTT. The rearrangement joins TRBV27 to TRBJ1-6; 9 bases match TRBD1. J lost 8 bases, V lost 10 bases, and 9 bases had no gene match. The CDR3 runs to 14 residues. Germline V lookup: CDR1 MNHEY, CDR2 SMNVEV (reference sequence).

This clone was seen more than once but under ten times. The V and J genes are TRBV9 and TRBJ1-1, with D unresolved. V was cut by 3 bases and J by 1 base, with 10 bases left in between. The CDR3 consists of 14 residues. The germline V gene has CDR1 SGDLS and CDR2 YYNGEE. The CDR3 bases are TGTGCCAGCAGCGCAGCGAGGCGGAACACTGAAGCTTTCTTT. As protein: CASSAARRNTEAFF.

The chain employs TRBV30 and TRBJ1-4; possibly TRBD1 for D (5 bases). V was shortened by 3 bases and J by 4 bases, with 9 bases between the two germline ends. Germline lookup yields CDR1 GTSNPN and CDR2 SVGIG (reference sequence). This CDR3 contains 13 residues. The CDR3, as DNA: TGTGCCTGGAGCCGACAGAGTAATGAAAAACTGTTTTTT. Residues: CAWSRQSNEKLFF.

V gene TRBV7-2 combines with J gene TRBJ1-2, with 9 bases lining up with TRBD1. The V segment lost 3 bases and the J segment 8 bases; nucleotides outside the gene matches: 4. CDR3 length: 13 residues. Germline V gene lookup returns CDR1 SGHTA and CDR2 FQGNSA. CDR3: CASSLDRGVGYTF. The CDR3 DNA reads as TGTGCCAGCAGCTTGGACAGGGGAGTCGGCTACACCTTC. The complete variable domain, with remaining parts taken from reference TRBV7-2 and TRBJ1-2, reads GAGVSQSPSNKVTEKGKDVELRCDPISGHTALYWYRQSLGQGLEFLIYFQGNSAPDKSGLPSDRFSAERTGGSVSTLTIQRTQQEDSAVYLCASSLDRGVGYTFGSGTRLTVV.

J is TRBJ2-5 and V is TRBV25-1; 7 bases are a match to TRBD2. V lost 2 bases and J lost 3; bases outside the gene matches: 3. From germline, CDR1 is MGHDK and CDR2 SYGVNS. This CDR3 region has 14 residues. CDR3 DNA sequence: TGTGCCAGCAGTGAAGGGGGGGTGGAAGAGACCCAGTACTTC. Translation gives CASSEGGVEETQYF.

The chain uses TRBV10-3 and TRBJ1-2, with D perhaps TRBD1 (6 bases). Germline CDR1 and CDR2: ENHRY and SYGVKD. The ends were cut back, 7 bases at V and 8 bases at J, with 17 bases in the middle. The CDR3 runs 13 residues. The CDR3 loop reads CAITRSGGHGYTF. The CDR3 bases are TGTGCCATCACCCGATCCGGGGGCCACGGCTACACCTTC.

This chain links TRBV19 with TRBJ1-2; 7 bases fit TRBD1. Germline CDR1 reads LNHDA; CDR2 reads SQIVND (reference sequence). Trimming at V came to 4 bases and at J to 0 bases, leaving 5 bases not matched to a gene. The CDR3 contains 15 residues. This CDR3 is CASSTTGPANYGYTF. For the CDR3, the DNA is TGTGCCAGTAGTACGACAGGGCCGGCTAACTATGGCTACACCTTC.

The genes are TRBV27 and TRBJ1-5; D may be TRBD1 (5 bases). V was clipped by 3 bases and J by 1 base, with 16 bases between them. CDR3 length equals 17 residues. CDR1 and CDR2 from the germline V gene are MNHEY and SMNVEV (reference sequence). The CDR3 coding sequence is TGTGCCAGCAGTTTCTTCCTGCCGGGACTGAGCAATCAGCCCCAGCATTTT. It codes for CASSFFLPGLSNQPQHF.

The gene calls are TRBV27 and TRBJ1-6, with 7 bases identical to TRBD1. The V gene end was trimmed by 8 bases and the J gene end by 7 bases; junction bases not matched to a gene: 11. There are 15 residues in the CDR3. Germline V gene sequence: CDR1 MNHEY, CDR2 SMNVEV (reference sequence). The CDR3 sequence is CASRLTGTRNSPLHF. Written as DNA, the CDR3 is TGTGCCAGCCGCCTGACAGGGACGAGAAATTCACCCCTCCACTTT.

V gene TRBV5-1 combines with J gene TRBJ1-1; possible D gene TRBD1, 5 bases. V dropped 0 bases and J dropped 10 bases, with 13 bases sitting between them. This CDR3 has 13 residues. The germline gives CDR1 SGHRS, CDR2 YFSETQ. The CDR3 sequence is CASSLDLLRGAFF. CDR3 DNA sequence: TGCGCCAGCAGCTTGGATCTTTTAAGGGGAGCTTTCTTT.

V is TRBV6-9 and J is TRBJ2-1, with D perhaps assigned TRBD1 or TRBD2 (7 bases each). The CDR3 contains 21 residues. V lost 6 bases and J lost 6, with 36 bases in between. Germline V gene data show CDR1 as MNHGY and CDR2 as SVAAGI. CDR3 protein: CASSPAGAPTGPELLGNEQFF. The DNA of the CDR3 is TGTGCCAGCAGCCCGGCGGGAGCCCCGACAGGGCCAGAACTTCTCGGCAATGAGCAGTTCTTC.

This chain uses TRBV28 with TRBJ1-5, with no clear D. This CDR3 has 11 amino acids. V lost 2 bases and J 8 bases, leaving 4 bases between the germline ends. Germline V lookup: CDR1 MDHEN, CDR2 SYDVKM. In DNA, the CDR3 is TGTGCCAGCAGTTTAGGGGAGCCCCAGCATTTT. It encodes CASSLGEPQHF.

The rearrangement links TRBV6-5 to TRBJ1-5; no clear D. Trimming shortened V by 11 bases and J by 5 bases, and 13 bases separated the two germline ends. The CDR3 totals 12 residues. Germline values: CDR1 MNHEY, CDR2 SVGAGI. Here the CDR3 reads CAGSTGHQPQHF. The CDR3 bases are TGTGCCGGCTCCACTGGTCATCAGCCCCAGCATTTT.